The source of this T cell receptor beta chain is a study of response to subunit inactivated influenza vaccine. Study-wide findings and caveats: Researchers suggested that each seasonal influenza vaccination recruits few new T cells.

With regard to this clonotype: Its antigen is undetermined.

TCRdb itself ran the RT-PCR reads through MiXCR, one entry per CDR3 protein. This sample has about half a million distinct CDR3 sequences, with 25% found just once. This TCR was sampled from a man aged 50 to 59 who received an inactivated influenza vaccine. The material was CD4+ T cells sorted from PBMCs, obtained about 5 days after vaccination.

As DNA, the CDR3 is TGCAGTGCTCAAAATGACCAGGGACTAGGGATAACCGGCGCTACGCAGTATTTT. This gives the protein CSAQNDQGLGITGATQYF. V and J are TRBV20-1 and TRBJ2-3; 8 bases fit TRBD2. The CDR3 loop spans 18 amino acids. Unmatched junction bases numbered 24, after V lost 5 bases and J lost 8 bases. Germline V CDR1 and CDR2: DFQATT, SNEGSKA (reference sequence).